A selection of T cell receptor beta chains follows, all from one sample in a study of blood T cell repertoires in COVID-19. The table came from immunoSEQ multiplex PCR; TCRdb's copy has only in-frame clones and leaves some out. The profile shows some 220,000 clones, less than 90% of them singletons. Sequences were obtained from PBMCs or T cells enriched from blood (not recorded which). These TCRs come from a woman in her 30s who had recovered from COVID-19. CDR3s include the opening cysteine and the closing phenylalanine or tryptophan. D genes are given only for firm matches. The size entry is marked missing in some rows and otherwise reads once, few, many or a size class.

v_call: TRBV6-5
d_call: -
j_call: TRBJ2-2
clone_size: few
cdr3_aa: CASSIRGRNTGELFF
cdr3_nt: TGTGCCAGCAGTATCAGGGGTCGGAACACCGGGGAGCTGTTTTTT

v_call: TRBV4-3
d_call: TRBD2
j_call: TRBJ2-2
clone_size: -
cdr3_aa: CASSQRVSGGDTGELFF
cdr3_nt: TGCGCCAGCAGCCAAAGAGTTAGCGGGGGGGACACCGGGGAGCTGTTTTTT

v_call: TRBV15
d_call: -
j_call: TRBJ1-2
clone_size: -
cdr3_aa: CATRLGVGYTF
cdr3_nt: TGTGCCACCAGGTTGGGCGTAGGCTACACCTTC

v_call: TRBV5-4
d_call: TRBD1
j_call: TRBJ2-5
clone_size: -
cdr3_aa: CASSLGGQGRKTQYF
cdr3_nt: TGTGCCAGCAGCTTGGGGGGACAGGGTCGGAAGACCCAGTACTTC

v_call: TRBV7-9
d_call: -
j_call: TRBJ2-5
clone_size: -
cdr3_aa: CASSLGQPITKETQYF
cdr3_nt: TGTGCCAGCAGCTTAGGACAGCCGATAACAAAAGAGACCCAGTACTTC

v_call: TRBV24-1
d_call: TRBD1
j_call: TRBJ2-2
clone_size: -
cdr3_aa: CATSGTGGNTGELFF
cdr3_nt: TGTGCCACCAGTGGCACAGGGGGAAACACCGGGGAGCTGTTTTTT

v_call: TRBV2
d_call: TRBD1
j_call: TRBJ2-5
clone_size: -
cdr3_aa: CASSENRGLKETQYF
cdr3_nt: TGTGCCAGCAGTGAAAACAGGGGGCTTAAAGAGACCCAGTACTTC

v_call: TRBV7-2
d_call: -
j_call: TRBJ2-7
clone_size: -
cdr3_aa: CASSLYLVSGGGRDREQYF
cdr3_nt: TGTGCCAGCAGCTTATATCTCGTGTCGGGTGGGGGCCGAGACCGCGAGCAGTACTTC

v_call: TRBV27
d_call: TRBD1
j_call: TRBJ1-5
clone_size: -
cdr3_aa: CASSWAGGAKPQHF
cdr3_nt: TGTGCCAGCAGTTGGGCAGGGGGCGCGAAGCCCCAGCATTTT

v_call: TRBV11-2
d_call: TRBD1
j_call: TRBJ1-2
clone_size: -
cdr3_aa: CASRRGQDYGYTF
cdr3_nt: TGTGCCAGCAGACGGGGACAGGACTATGGCTACACCTTC

v_call: TRBV7-9
d_call: -
j_call: TRBJ1-3
clone_size: -
cdr3_aa: CASSSSGAGNTIYF
cdr3_nt: TGTGCCAGCAGCTCCTCAGGGGCTGGAAACACCATATATTTT

v_call: TRBV9
d_call: -
j_call: TRBJ2-1
clone_size: once
cdr3_aa: CASNGLDHSNSYNEQFF
cdr3_nt: TGTGCCAGCAACGGACTGGATCACTCTAACTCCTACAATGAGCAGTTCTTC

v_call: TRBV7-9
d_call: TRBD2
j_call: TRBJ2-7
clone_size: -
cdr3_aa: CASSLAGTNEQYF
cdr3_nt: TGTGCCAGCAGCTTAGCCGGGACTAACGAGCAGTACTTC

v_call: TRBV7-6
d_call: -
j_call: TRBJ1-2
clone_size: -
cdr3_aa: CASSLAGGRGYGYTF
cdr3_nt: TGTGCCAGCAGCTTAGCAGGGGGACGCGGCTATGGCTACACCTTC

v_call: TRBV6-5
d_call: TRBD1
j_call: TRBJ1-5
clone_size: -
cdr3_aa: CASSRTGGNQPQHF
cdr3_nt: TGTGCCAGCAGCCGGACAGGGGGCAATCAGCCCCAGCATTTT

v_call: TRBV4-3
d_call: TRBD1
j_call: TRBJ1-1
clone_size: -
cdr3_aa: CASSPQLGQEWTEAFF
cdr3_nt: TGCGCCAGCAGCCCCCAATTGGGACAGGAATGGACTGAAGCTTTCTTT

v_call: TRBV5-1
d_call: TRBD1
j_call: TRBJ1-1
clone_size: -
cdr3_aa: CASTTGANTEAFF
cdr3_nt: TGCGCCAGTACTACAGGGGCGAACACTGAAGCTTTCTTT

v_call: TRBV7-2
d_call: TRBD1
j_call: TRBJ1-5
clone_size: few
cdr3_aa: CASSLDGTGGSQPQHF
cdr3_nt: TGTGCCAGCAGCTTAGACGGGACAGGGGGCAGTCAGCCCCAGCATTTT

v_call: TRBV12-5
d_call: TRBD1
j_call: TRBJ1-1
clone_size: -
cdr3_aa: CASGLGTGFTEAFF
cdr3_nt: TGTGCTAGTGGTTTGGGGACAGGGTTTACTGAAGCTTTCTTT

v_call: TRBV5-6
d_call: TRBD1
j_call: TRBJ1-2
clone_size: -
cdr3_aa: CASRRQGVPYGYTF
cdr3_nt: TGTGCCAGCAGGCGACAGGGAGTACCCTATGGCTACACCTTC

v_call: TRBV27
d_call: -
j_call: TRBJ1-3
clone_size: -
cdr3_aa: CASRQLSGNTIYF
cdr3_nt: TGTGCCAGCAGACAGCTCTCTGGAAACACCATATATTTT

v_call: TRBV7-2
d_call: -
j_call: TRBJ2-3
clone_size: -
cdr3_aa: CASSLGGQSTDTQYF
cdr3_nt: TGTGCCAGCAGCTTAGGCGGCCAGAGCACAGATACGCAGTATTTT

v_call: TRBV4-1
d_call: TRBD1
j_call: TRBJ1-2
clone_size: -
cdr3_aa: CASSQGDRGRGYTF
cdr3_nt: TGCGCCAGCAGCCAAGGCGACAGGGGTAGGGGCTACACCTTC

v_call: TRBV7-2
d_call: -
j_call: TRBJ1-6
clone_size: -
cdr3_aa: CASRPTVANSPLHF
cdr3_nt: TGTGCCAGCAGGCCGACAGTCGCAAATTCACCCCTCCACTTT

v_call: TRBV20-1
d_call: -
j_call: TRBJ2-1
clone_size: -
cdr3_aa: CSAKTGSWQFF
cdr3_nt: TGCAGTGCTAAAACAGGGTCTTGGCAGTTCTTC

v_call: TRBV19
d_call: -
j_call: TRBJ1-5
clone_size: -
cdr3_aa: CASSRGLGFNQPQHF
cdr3_nt: TGTGCCAGTAGCCGCGGACTGGGCTTCAATCAGCCCCAGCATTTT